The clone carrying this TCR beta chain was recorded many times. The antigen is undetermined. Germline V gene data show CDR1 as SGHTA and CDR2 as FQGTGA. The CDR3 has 17 residues. Trimming shortened V by 4 bases and J by 1 base, and 19 bases separated the two germline ends. The record originates from a study of human T cells and chemical hapten exposure. Background on the study: Weekly scalp doses of diphenylcyclopropenone were given to patients during the roughly 24-week study.

As for time point: patch test 1, 2 weeks after DPC sensitization. Treatment specified: therapeutic diphenylcyclopropenone sensitization with weekly scalp DPC. Notes on the study in general: Sensitizing to DPC left TCRs with a frequency above 1 in 1000 unaltered.

TCRdb re-analysed the RACE reads in MiXCR, keeping a single row per CDR3 protein. The sample lists around 74,000 distinct CDR3 sequences, around a third occurring once. The chain is built from TRBV7-3 and TRBJ1-1; a weak D match, TRBD1 (6 bases). The source is a man in his forties with alopecia areata. Some clones in this sample may be carry-over from other donors' samples. The specimen comprised whole blood, sampled in connection with sensitization to the hapten diphenylcyclopropenone (DPC). The CDR3 nucleotides are TGTGCCAGCAGCTCCCGGGACACGGGAAAATCGAACACTGAAGCTTTCTTT. It is translated as CASSSRDTGKSNTEAFF.